One and the same sample provided the 25 T cell receptor beta chains below, sequenced in a study of Ad26.COV2.S vaccination and SARS-CoV-2 variants. Described treatment: 15 to 20 received Ad26.COV2.S at low or high dose, single or two shots; several received placebo; per-sample allocation not given. Material that was analyzed had been drawn on day 63 after the first vaccine or placebo injection. TCRdb's table, derived via immunoSEQ multiplex PCR, lists solely in-frame clones and lacks some. The sample yields approximately 300,000 clones, around 81% seen once. This specimen consisted of peripheral blood, obtained in a trial of Ad26.COV2.S vaccine versus placebo. The receptor source for this set is a person aged 18-65 years who received the Ad26.COV2.S COVID-19 vaccine or a placebo.

The genes are TRBV4-1 and TRBJ1-5; the match to TRBD1 covers 7 bases. The junction had 10 bases not matched to a gene; V was cut back by 1 base and J by 1 base. Germline V gene sequence: CDR1 MGHRA, CDR2 YSYEKL. The CDR3 consists of 18 residues. CDR3 bases: TGCGCCAGCAGCCAAGGACGAGGACAGGTGATGAGCAATCAGCCCCAGCATTTT. Its protein is CASSQGRGQVMSNQPQHF.

This chain links TRBV7-9 with TRBJ2-3, with 15 bases aligning to TRBD2. Per germline, CDR1 SEHNR and CDR2 FQNEAQ (reference sequence). This CDR3 has 19 residues. The junction had 9 bases not matched to a gene; V was cut back by 5 bases and J by 0 bases. This CDR3 reads CASSPGWTSGGGSTDTQYF. The CDR3 DNA reads as TGTGCCAGCAGCCCCGGATGGACTAGCGGGGGGGGTAGCACAGATACGCAGTATTTT.

The chain is built from TRBV5-1 and TRBJ1-2; the D gene is possibly TRBD1 (6 bases). Trimming pared 0 bases from V and 4 bases from J, leaving 13 bases between. Germline CDR1 and CDR2: SGHRS and YFSETQ. This CDR3 spans 15 amino acids. DNA for the CDR3: TGCGCCAGCAGCTTGGCCGGGGGGCCGGTCTATGGCTACACCTTC. It yields the protein CASSLAGGPVYGYTF.

V gene TRBV11-3 combines with J gene TRBJ2-1; 7 nucleotides agree with TRBD1. The CDR3 is made up of 17 amino acids. CDR1 is SGHNT, CDR2 YENEEA, per germline. V shed 0 bases and J 6 bases; nucleotides not matched to a gene: 11. The CDR3 DNA reads TGTGCCAGCAGCTTAGAAACCTCGTGGGACAGCCGCAATGAGCAGTTCTTC. Protein product: CASSLETSWDSRNEQFF. The full variable domain, completed using reference TRBV11-3 and TRBJ2-1, is EAGVVQSPRYKIIEKKQPVAFWCNPISGHNTLYWYLQNLGQGPELLIRYENEEAVDDSQLPKDRFSAERLKGVDSTLKIQPAELGDSAVYLCASSLETSWDSRNEQFFGPGTRLTVL.

At least ten counts were recorded for this clone. The genes are TRBV30 and TRBJ1-1, with 10 bases fitting TRBD1. The CDR3 has 17 amino acids. Trimming took 2 bases from V and 1 from J; bases not matched to a gene: 10. Germline V lookup: CDR1 GTSNPN, CDR2 SVGIG (reference sequence). The CDR3 DNA sequence: TGTGCCTGGAGTTCGACAGGGGGCGTGAAGAGGAACACTGAAGCTTTCTTT. As protein: CAWSSTGGVKRNTEAFF.

The CDR3 reads CASSYRFSGNQPQHF. CDR3 coding DNA: TGTGCCAGCAGTTACCGATTTAGTGGCAATCAGCCCCAGCATTTT. The genes are TRBV6-5 and TRBJ1-5; the D is unclear. V was shortened by 2 bases and J by 2 bases, with 10 bases between the two germline ends. The CDR3 totals 15 residues. Germline V gives CDR1 MNHEY, CDR2 SVGAGI.

The chain joins TRBV7-8 to TRBJ1-1; D is unresolved. The V gene lost 1 base and the J gene lost 1 base, with 10 bases spanning the gap. This CDR3 contains 15 residues. Germline values: CDR1 SGHVS, CDR2 FQNEAQ. The CDR3 region has the DNA TGTGCCAGCAGCTTAGTTGTGGGTGCGAACACTGAAGCTTTCTTT. Translating it yields CASSLVVGANTEAFF.

The chain joins TRBV5-1 to TRBJ2-1; 10 bases map to TRBD2. The germline gives CDR1 SGHRS, CDR2 YFSETQ. After removal of 0 bases from V and 8 bases from J, the junction contained 5 bases not matched to a gene. CDR3 length equals 15 residues. CDR3 residues: CASSLAAGGLDEQFF. The CDR3 nucleotides are TGCGCCAGCAGCTTGGCAGCGGGGGGGCTTGATGAGCAGTTCTTC.

This clone was seen a handful of times. The identical CDR3 is also encoded by other nucleotide sequences in the sample. The chain recombines TRBV7-2 with TRBJ2-3; 15 bases line up with TRBD2. The V gene's germline CDR1 is SGHTA and CDR2 FQGNSA. V trimming: 5 bases; J trimming: 0 bases; junction bases outside the gene matches: 3. This CDR3 region has 17 residues. CDR3 nucleotides: TGTGCCAGCAGCCCCGGGACTAGCGGGGGGAGCACAGATACGCAGTATTTT. Translation gives CASSPGTSGGSTDTQYF.

The chain employs TRBV7-8 and TRBJ2-3; 7 nucleotides line up with TRBD2. J lost 3 bases, V lost 8 bases, and 20 bases had no gene match. CDR3 size: 18 residues. CDR1 and CDR2 from the germline V gene are SGHVS and FQNEAQ. The CDR3 protein is CASEGGLGRYPLTDTQYF. The CDR3 DNA is TGTGCCAGCGAGGGAGGACTAGGGCGGTACCCCCTAACAGATACGCAGTATTTT.

The rearrangement links TRBV5-1 to TRBJ2-3; 7 bases map to TRBD1. Germline V gene lookup returns CDR1 SGHRS and CDR2 YFSETQ. The V segment lost 5 bases and the J segment 0 bases; nucleotides outside the gene matches: 6. The CDR3 extends over 15 amino acids. The CDR3 DNA reads TGCGCCAGCAGACGGGACAGTACCAGCACAGATACGCAGTATTTT. As protein: CASRRDSTSTDTQYF. The full variable domain, with the rest looked up from reference TRBV5-1 and TRBJ2-3, is KAGVTQTPRYLIKTRGQQVTLSCSPISGHRSVSWYQQTPGQGLQFLFEYFSETQRNKGNFPGRFSGRQFSNSRSEMNVSTLELGDSALYLCASRRDSTSTDTQYFGPGTRLTVL.

The chain couples TRBV7-9 to TRBJ2-3; D call uncertain. The CDR3 runs 11 residues. Germline values: CDR1 SEHNR, CDR2 FQNEAQ (reference sequence). With 4 bases removed from V and 6 bases from J, the gap between germline ends came to 5 bases. CDR3 amino acids: CASSSFDTQYF. In DNA form, the CDR3 reads TGTGCCAGCAGCTCCTTCGATACGCAGTATTTT.

This chain uses TRBV5-1 with TRBJ2-7; the match to TRBD2 covers 8 bases. J was trimmed by 7 bases and V by 0 bases; bases with no gene match: 9. Germline V gives CDR1 SGHRS, CDR2 YFSETQ. The CDR3 is 15 residues long. The CDR3 sequence is CASSLGRGDTGEQYF. The CDR3 DNA follows: TGCGCCAGCAGCTTGGGGCGGGGGGATACGGGGGAGCAGTACTTC.

In this sample, this clone turned up once. Other nucleotide sequences from this sample produce the same CDR3. The V and J genes are TRBV3-1 (or the pseudogene TRBV3-2) and TRBJ2-7, with a possible D match to TRBD2 (6 bases). Germline lookup yields CDR1 LGHDT and CDR2 YNNKEL (reference sequence). Trimming pared 6 bases from V and 0 bases from J, leaving 9 bases between. The CDR3 extends over 13 amino acids. The CDR3 bases are TGTGCCAGCAGTCGGGACTCCTCCTACGAGCAGTACTTC. Amino acid sequence: CASSRDSSYEQYF.

The V and J genes are TRBV7-2 and TRBJ2-3; 11 bases match TRBD2. Germline loops: CDR1 SGHTA, CDR2 FQGNSA. The length of the CDR3 is 18 residues. V dropped 1 base and J dropped 0; count of bases not matched to a gene: 6. CDR3 sequence (DNA): TGTGCCAGCAGCTTAGTGGGTAGCGGGGGGGATAGCACAGATACGCAGTATTTT. Its protein product is CASSLVGSGGDSTDTQYF. The whole variable domain, filled in from reference TRBV7-2 and TRBJ2-3, reads GAGVSQSPSNKVTEKGKDVELRCDPISGHTALYWYRQSLGQGLEFLIYFQGNSAPDKSGLPSDRFSAERTGGSVSTLTIQRTQQEDSAVYLCASSLVGSGGDSTDTQYFGPGTRLTVL.

This chain links TRBV19 with TRBJ1-6; TRBD1 matches at 8 bases. Germline CDR1 reads LNHDA; CDR2 reads SQIVND (reference sequence). The CDR3 is 17 amino acids. The V and J ends lost 5 bases and 7 bases, in that order; junction bases with no gene match: 13. CDR3 in DNA: TGTGCCAGTAGTCCTCACGGACAGGGAAGAGGCAATTCACCCCTCCACTTT. Its protein is CASSPHGQGRGNSPLHF.

The chain recombines TRBV6-5 with TRBJ1-2; D perhaps matches TRBD1 (5 bases). V was shortened by 5 bases and J by 4 bases, with 11 bases between the two germline ends. Germline CDR1 is MNHEY and CDR2 is SVGAGI. The length of the CDR3 is 13 residues. This CDR3 reads CASSRDRAYGYTF. In nucleotides, the CDR3 is TGTGCCAGCAGTCGGGACCGCGCCTATGGCTACACCTTC.

The rearrangement joins TRBV5-1 to TRBJ2-2, with 13 bases aligning to TRBD2. V was pared by 3 bases and J by 0 bases, with 5 bases of the junction left unmatched. The length of the CDR3 is 18 residues. In germline, CDR1 is SGHRS, CDR2 YFSETQ. DNA of the CDR3: TGCGCCAGCAGCTCCAGGACTAGCGGGGGTGCGAACACCGGGGAGCTGTTTTTT. Translated, it gives CASSSRTSGGANTGELFF.

V and J are TRBV7-6 and TRBJ2-5, with D tentatively TRBD2 (6 bases). Trimming pared 5 bases from V and 2 bases from J, leaving 12 bases between. The CDR3 length is 14 residues. In germline, CDR1 is SGHVS, CDR2 FNYEAQ. The CDR3 loop reads CASSPMGGQETQYF. In nucleotides, the CDR3 is TGTGCCAGCAGCCCCATGGGGGGACAAGAGACCCAGTACTTC.

This rearrangement joins TRBV24-1 to TRBJ2-3, with 7 bases that match TRBD2. The J segment lost 3 bases and the V segment lost 3 bases, leaving 5 bases of the junction unmatched. The CDR3 has 15 residues. From germline, CDR1 is KGHDR and CDR2 SFDVKD. In nucleotides, the CDR3 is TGTGCCACCAGTGATGGGACTATTCTTACAGATACGCAGTATTTT. It yields the protein CATSDGTILTDTQYF.

This chain uses TRBV30 with TRBJ2-3; D is possibly TRBD1 (5 bases). The CDR3 extends over 14 amino acids. Germline V gives CDR1 GTSNPN, CDR2 SVGIG (reference sequence). V dropped 0 bases and J dropped 4 bases, with 11 bases sitting between them. The CDR3 DNA follows: TGTGCCTGGAGTGTGGGTGGACAAGCAGATACGCAGTATTTT. Its protein is CAWSVGGQADTQYF.

This clone was detected once. V and J are TRBV5-6 and TRBJ2-7; the D is unclear. The V and J ends lost 0 bases and 3 bases respectively, with 4 bases between them. In germline, CDR1 is SGHDT, CDR2 YYEEEE. This CDR3 contains 12 residues. CDR3 nucleotide sequence: TGTGCCAGCAGCTTGGCAGACTACGAGCAGTACTTC. Protein product: CASSLADYEQYF.

This chain joins TRBV3-1 (or the pseudogene TRBV3-2) and TRBJ1-2; TRBD1 is a possible D gene (5 bases). Germline lookup yields CDR1 LGHDT and CDR2 YNNKEL (reference sequence). The V gene lost 3 bases and the J gene lost 7 bases, with 21 bases spanning the gap. The CDR3 contains 16 residues. CDR3: CASSHAAPGLSSGYTF. The CDR3 nucleotides are TGTGCCAGCAGCCACGCGGCACCGGGACTTAGTAGTGGCTACACCTTC.

The chain couples TRBV27 to TRBJ2-1; D is perhaps TRBD2 (7 bases). The CDR3 totals 15 residues. Germline V CDR1 and CDR2: MNHEY, SMNVEV (reference sequence). V gave up 2 bases and J gave up 7 bases, with 15 bases separating them. CDR3 sequence (DNA): TGTGCCAGCAGTTTAGCGGGGGCCCCAGGGAATGAGCAGTTCTTC. It translates to CASSLAGAPGNEQFF.

The V and J genes are TRBV5-5 and TRBJ1-1, with no clear D. The CDR3 is made up of 13 amino acids. V was clipped by 6 bases and J by 1 base, with 10 bases between them. The V gene's germline CDR1 is SGHKS and CDR2 YYEKEE (reference sequence). The CDR3 loop is CASTFWPNTEAFF. The DNA of the CDR3 is TGTGCCAGCACCTTTTGGCCGAACACTGAAGCTTTCTTT.